Shown below are 4 T cell receptor beta chains from a single sample sequenced in a study of siplizumab effects on memory and regulatory T cells. TCRdb keeps only in-frame clones here, not all; method: immunoSEQ multiplex PCR. The table has 70,000 to 95,000 clones, under 95% seen once; the top ten hold 6.5%. Input material: CD8+ T cells sorted from blood. These receptors came from a human donor in good health.

The chain carries TRBV30 and TRBJ2-1; 9 bases line up with TRBD2. The CDR3 has 14 residues. The trim removed 5 bases at V and 6 bases at J, leaving 8 bases unmatched. Looked up from germline, CDR1 is GTSNPN and CDR2 is SVGIG (reference sequence). The CDR3 is CAWDPGLAGNEQFF. The CDR3 nucleotides read TGTGCCTGGGACCCGGGACTAGCAGGCAATGAGCAGTTCTTC.

The DNA for the CDR3 is TGTGCCAGCAGCTCCCGGCGGGGGGGAACAGATACGCAGTATTTT. As protein: CASSSRRGGTDTQYF. This rearrangement joins TRBV7-6 to TRBJ2-3, with 9 bases lining up with TRBD2. Germline loops: CDR1 SGHVS, CDR2 FNYEAQ. CDR3 length equals 15 residues. V shed 4 bases and J 3 bases; nucleotides not matched to a gene: 5.

The chain recombines TRBV11-2 with TRBJ1-2, with D possibly TRBD1 on 5 matching bases. With 1 base removed from V and 1 base from J, the gap between germline ends came to 13 bases. The CDR3 is made up of 16 amino acids. Germline-derived CDR1 and CDR2 are SGHAT and FQNNGV. The CDR3 DNA is TGTGCCAGCAGCTTAGCCCCGGGACTGAATAACTATGGCTACACCTTC. Translated, it gives CASSLAPGLNNYGYTF. Drawing the rest from reference TRBV11-2 and TRBJ1-2, the complete variable domain is EAGVAQSPRYKIIEKRQSVAFWCNPISGHATLYWYQQILGQGPKLLIQFQNNGVVDDSQLPKDRFSAERLKGVDSTLKIQPAKLEDSAVYLCASSLAPGLNNYGYTFGSGTRLTVV.

The chain carries TRBV9 and TRBJ1-4; the D gene is possibly TRBD1 (5 bases). The germline CDR1 and CDR2 sequences are SGDLS and YYNGEE. V was cut by 4 bases and J by 4 bases, with 14 bases left in between. The CDR3 totals 15 residues. The CDR3 nucleotides are TGTGCCAGCAGCAGCCCCAGGGATTATAATGAAAAACTGTTTTTT. The encoded protein is CASSSPRDYNEKLFF.